Presented here are 11 T cell receptor beta chains from one specimen sequenced in a study of identical twins. TCRdb used MiXCR to reprocess the 5' RACE reads, holding one entry per CDR3 protein. The table has 500,000 to 550,000 distinct CDR3 sequences, around 20% seen once. In addition, the sample was reused for a study of T cells expressing NK-cell markers.

Material for sequencing was CD4+ T cells sorted from blood. Source of these receptors: a woman aged 18-35 years in good health.

The chain employs TRBV10-3 and TRBJ2-7, with 10 bases lining up with TRBD2. The length of the CDR3 is 16 residues. Per germline, CDR1 ENHRY and CDR2 SYGVKD. Trimming cost V 10 bases and J 1 base; bases outside gene matches: 13. CDR3 sequence (DNA): TGTGCCAGCAGGGGGCTGGGAGCGGGAGGGTCCTACGAGCAGTACTTC. It yields the protein CASRGLGAGGSYEQYF.

The chain joins TRBV29-1 to TRBJ2-3; D ambiguous. Between the trimmed V and J ends, which lost 4 bases and 2 bases, there was a span of 7 bases. The CDR3 has 12 residues. Germline V gene data show CDR1 as SQVTM and CDR2 as ANQGSEA. CDR3 DNA: TGCAGCGTTGCGGGTGCCACAGATACGCAGTATTTT. Amino acid sequence: CSVAGATDTQYF.

This chain links TRBV10-1 with TRBJ2-3; D is tentatively TRBD1 or TRBD2 (6 bases each). Germline assignment: CDR1 WNHNN and CDR2 SYGVQD (reference sequence). V was clipped by 0 bases and J by 0 bases, with 7 bases between them. The length of the CDR3 is 15 residues. The CDR3 reads CASSESGGSTDTQYF. CDR3 nucleotides: TGCGCCAGCAGTGAGTCCGGGGGCAGCACAGATACGCAGTATTTT.

This clonotype showed up just a few times. CDR3 nucleotides: TGCAGTGCTAGGAAGGAACCTAACACTGAAGCTTTCTTT. Its translation is CSARKEPNTEAFF. This rearrangement joins TRBV20-1 to TRBJ1-1; D remains ambiguous. Per germline, CDR1 DFQATT and CDR2 SNEGSKA (reference sequence). The CDR3 runs 13 residues. V lost 3 bases and J 2 bases, leaving 10 bases between the germline ends.

J is TRBJ2-3 and V is TRBV20-1, with TRBD1 matching 7 bases. The V and J ends lost 6 bases and 2 bases, in that order; junction bases with no gene match: 8. The CDR3 has 14 residues. The germline CDR1 and CDR2 sequences are DFQATT and SNEGSKA (reference sequence). CDR3 sequence (DNA): TGCAGTGCCGACCGGGGACAGCACACAGATACGCAGTATTTT. This gives the protein CSADRGQHTDTQYF.

The chain employs TRBV20-1 and TRBJ1-5; unclear D gene. CDR1 is DFQATT, CDR2 SNEGSKA, per germline (reference sequence). Trimming left V 4 bases short and J 0 bases short, with 7 bases between. The CDR3 covers 13 residues. This CDR3 reads CSAIDTSNQPQHF. CDR3 bases: TGCAGTGCTATAGACACTAGCAATCAGCCCCAGCATTTT.

The chain has TRBV6-6 and TRBJ2-7, with 7 bases identical to TRBD2. Trimming removed 7 bases from V and 1 base from J; junction bases left unmatched: 4. The CDR3 is made up of 13 amino acids. Per the germline V gene, CDR1 is MNHNY and CDR2 is SVGAGI (reference sequence). The CDR3 is CASTGGVSYEQYF. DNA for the CDR3: TGTGCCAGCACTGGGGGGGTATCCTACGAGCAGTACTTC.

J is TRBJ2-5 and V is TRBV29-1; D unclear. Germline-derived CDR1 and CDR2 are SQVTM and ANQGSEA. V lost 6 bases and J 0 bases, leaving 11 bases between the germline ends. This CDR3 is built from 13 residues. CDR3 sequence: CSVKGSNQETQYF. The DNA of the CDR3 is TGCAGCGTGAAAGGGTCGAACCAAGAGACCCAGTACTTC.

In this sample, this clonotype turned up many times. The V gene is TRBV4-3, the J gene TRBJ2-1; TRBD2 matches 14 bases. With 4 bases clipped from V and 2 bases from J, the junction kept 7 bases outside the gene matches. Germline CDR1 reads LGHNA; CDR2 reads YSLEER. This CDR3 comprises 18 residues. The CDR3 loop reads CASSPGLAGGPTYNEQFF. The CDR3 nucleotides are TGCGCCAGCAGCCCAGGACTAGCGGGAGGTCCGACCTACAATGAGCAGTTCTTC.

This chain links TRBV19 with TRBJ2-1; 7 nucleotides align to TRBD2. V lost 7 bases to trimming and J lost 4 bases; unmatched junction nucleotides: 10. Germline V gene sequence: CDR1 LNHDA, CDR2 SQIVND (reference sequence). The CDR3 totals 15 residues. The CDR3 reads CASKSAGEPYNEQFF. CDR3 in DNA: TGTGCCAGTAAATCCGCGGGAGAGCCATACAATGAGCAGTTCTTC.

This clonotype was detected a few times. This chain joins TRBV6-5 and TRBJ2-7; the match to TRBD2 covers 8 bases. Germline V gene data show CDR1 as MNHEY and CDR2 as SVGAGI. V was pared by 4 bases and J by 3 bases, with 5 bases of the junction left unmatched. CDR3 size: 14 residues. The CDR3 here is CASSSVGGGYEQYF. CDR3 sequence (DNA): TGTGCCAGCAGTTCTGTCGGGGGGGGCTACGAGCAGTACTTC.